These 22 T cell receptor beta chains came from one sample sequenced in a study of T cells after posttransplantation cyclophosphamide. Sequenced by immunoSEQ multiplex PCR; TCRdb stores in-frame clones only, minus some. The sample holds approximately 15,000 clones, around 86% seen once. Sequencing was done on a sample of memory CD4+ T cells sorted from PBMCs. The receptor set was obtained from a man aged 45-60 years in good health, CMV-negative, and a related stem cell transplant donor.

The table lists this clone with a count of one. The V and J genes are TRBV7-2 and TRBJ1-6; TRBD1 matches 9 bases. This CDR3 contains 15 residues. Germline loops: CDR1 SGHTA, CDR2 FQGNSA. V was clipped by 7 bases and J by 7 bases; unmatched bases: 8. The CDR3 spells CASTVDRGGNSPLHF. The CDR3 DNA reads as TGTGCCAGCACCGTGGACAGGGGTGGGAATTCACCCCTCCACTTT.

This chain connects TRBV6-1 to TRBJ1-1, with 9 bases lining up with TRBD1. CDR3 size: 15 residues. The trim removed 7 bases at V and 5 bases at J, leaving 11 bases unmatched. Per the germline V gene, CDR1 is MNHNS and CDR2 is SASEGT. For the CDR3, the DNA is TGTGCCAGCAAAGCTTTTACGGGACAGGGAACTGAAGCTTTCTTT. It is translated as CASKAFTGQGTEAFF.

The chain couples TRBV11-3 to TRBJ2-1, with D possibly matching TRBD1 (6 bases). This CDR3 comprises 20 residues. Germline loops: CDR1 SGHNT, CDR2 YENEEA. V shed 0 bases and J shed 0 bases, with 21 bases lying between them. The chain's CDR3 is CASSLDQGGSGASSYNEQFF. CDR3 sequence (DNA): TGTGCCAGCAGCTTAGATCAGGGTGGGTCAGGGGCGAGCTCCTACAATGAGCAGTTCTTC. The entire variable domain, with the rest obtained from reference TRBV11-3 and TRBJ2-1, is as follows: EAGVVQSPRYKIIEKKQPVAFWCNPISGHNTLYWYLQNLGQGPELLIRYENEEAVDDSQLPKDRFSAERLKGVDSTLKIQPAELGDSAVYLCASSLDQGGSGASSYNEQFFGPGTRLTVL.

The J gene is TRBJ2-7, the V gene TRBV2, with D unclear. The CDR3 runs 13 residues. Trimming took off 8 bases at V and 1 base at J, with 12 bases between the two ends. Germline V lookup: CDR1 SNHLY, CDR2 FYNNEI. CDR3 sequence reads: CASLTAISYEQYF. The CDR3 bases are TGTGCCAGCTTAACAGCAATTTCCTACGAGCAGTACTTC.

The chain combines TRBV5-4 with TRBJ2-5; TRBD2 aligns across 7 bases. The J call may be faulty, since TRBJ2-7 better matches the DNA end. The CDR3 has 14 residues. In germline, CDR1 is SGHNT, CDR2 YYREEE (reference sequence). The CDR3: CASSYASGSYEQYF. For the CDR3, the DNA is TGTGCCAGCAGCTATGCTAGCGGCTCCTACGAGCAGTACTTC.

This chain connects TRBV18 to TRBJ1-1, with TRBD1 identical over 8 bases. Germline V CDR1 and CDR2: KGHSH, LQKENI. The CDR3 is 14 residues long. V lost 3 bases to trimming and J lost 3 bases; unmatched junction nucleotides: 3. This CDR3 is CASSPVTGDTEAFF. The CDR3 nucleotides are TGTGCCAGCTCACCCGTGACAGGGGACACTGAAGCTTTCTTT. The whole variable domain, filled in from reference TRBV18 and TRBJ1-1, reads NAGVMQNPRHLVRRRGQEARLRCSPMKGHSHVYWYRQLPEEGLKFMVYLQKENIIDESGMPKERFSAEFPKEGPSILRIQQVVRGDSAAYFCASSPVTGDTEAFFGQGTRLTVV.

This rearrangement joins TRBV11-2 to TRBJ2-7, with 9 nucleotides matching TRBD1. Germline CDR1 SGHAT, CDR2 FQNNGV. This CDR3 is 15 amino acids long. The J segment lost 3 bases and the V segment lost 6 bases, leaving 9 bases of the junction unmatched. The CDR3 here is CASSTDRGPYYEQYF. In DNA form, the CDR3 reads TGTGCCAGCAGTACGGACAGGGGACCATACTACGAGCAGTACTTC. Together with reference TRBV11-2 and TRBJ2-7, the CDR3 gives the full variable domain: EAGVAQSPRYKIIEKRQSVAFWCNPISGHATLYWYQQILGQGPKLLIQFQNNGVVDDSQLPKDRFSAERLKGVDSTLKIQPAKLEDSAVYLCASSTDRGPYYEQYFGPGTRLTVT.

The chain recombines TRBV6-5 with TRBJ1-6; D perhaps matches TRBD1 (6 bases). This CDR3 is 16 amino acids long. In germline, CDR1 is MNHEY, CDR2 SVGAGI. V lost 1 base and J lost 9, with 16 bases in between. CDR3 amino acids: CASSYYPQLRGSPLHF. As DNA, the CDR3 is TGTGCCAGCAGTTACTACCCTCAACTCAGGGGTTCACCCCTCCACTTT.

The genes are TRBV5-1 and TRBJ2-3; 12 positions match TRBD2. V lost 0 bases and J lost 4; bases outside the gene matches: 3. Looked up from germline, CDR1 is SGHRS and CDR2 is YFSETQ. The CDR3 length is 16 residues. The CDR3 coding sequence is TGCGCCAGCAGCTTGGCGACTAGCGGGGGTTCAGATACGCAGTATTTT. Translated: CASSLATSGGSDTQYF.

The genes are TRBV5-6 and TRBJ2-2; D possibly corresponds to TRBD2 (6 bases). The V end was cut by 2 bases, the J end by 4 bases, with 15 bases between. Germline lookup yields CDR1 SGHDT and CDR2 YYEEEE. The CDR3 has 16 residues. CDR3 bases: TGTGCCAGCAGCTTCTCCGGGAGCCGGAGCACCGGGGAGCTGTTTTTT. It encodes CASSFSGSRSTGELFF.

CDR3 region: CASSRTGGAYNEQFF. DNA for the CDR3: TGTGCCAGCTCACGGACAGGGGGTGCGTACAATGAGCAGTTCTTC. The chain carries TRBV18 and TRBJ2-1, with 10 nucleotides matching TRBD1. V shed 4 bases, J shed 4 bases, and the junction held 4 bases outside the gene matches. This CDR3 comprises 15 residues. Germline-derived CDR1 and CDR2 are KGHSH and LQKENI.

The chain has TRBV19 and TRBJ2-7; possibly TRBD1 for D (6 bases). V lost 9 bases and J 3 bases, leaving 15 bases between the germline ends. Germline CDR1 and CDR2: LNHDA and SQIVND (reference sequence). This CDR3 has 13 amino acids. The CDR3 is CASSRDTNYEQYF. For the CDR3, the DNA is TGTGCCAGCAGCCGGGACACCAACTACGAGCAGTACTTC. Drawing the rest from reference TRBV19 and TRBJ2-7, the complete variable domain is DGGITQSPKYLFRKEGQNVTLSCEQNLNHDAMYWYRQDPGQGLRLIYYSQIVNDFQKGDIAEGYSVSREKKESFPLTVTSAQKNPTAFYLCASSRDTNYEQYFGPGTRLTVT.

The J gene is TRBJ1-1, the V gene TRBV5-3; 10 positions match TRBD1. TRBV5-3 is classed as an ORF, of uncertain function. This CDR3 spans 17 amino acids. The trim removed 4 bases at V and 1 base at J, leaving 10 bases unmatched. CDR3 coding DNA: TGTGCCAGAAGCCAGACAGAGGACAGGGGGTGGAACACTGAAGCTTTCTTT. This sequence encodes CARSQTEDRGWNTEAFF.

The rearrangement joins TRBV7-2 to TRBJ1-1; 7 nucleotides match TRBD1. The CDR3 loop spans 14 amino acids. The V gene's germline CDR1 is SGHTA and CDR2 FQGNSA. With V trimmed by 5 bases and J by 3 bases, 6 bases remained unmatched. CDR3 in amino acids: CASSGQGGDTEAFF. For the CDR3, the DNA is TGTGCCAGCAGCGGCCAGGGGGGAGACACTGAAGCTTTCTTT.

The V gene is TRBV19, the J gene TRBJ2-5; D remains ambiguous. The CDR3 is 13 residues long. The V gene's germline CDR1 is LNHDA and CDR2 SQIVND (reference sequence). The V gene lost 2 bases and the J gene lost 4 bases, with 8 bases spanning the gap. CDR3 loop: CASSITRLETQYF. The CDR3 DNA sequence: TGTGCCAGTAGTATAACCCGGTTAGAGACCCAGTACTTC.

V is TRBV18 and J is TRBJ2-7; D might be TRBD1 (6 bases). V gave up 3 bases and J gave up 3 bases, with 12 bases separating them. The CDR3 is 14 residues long. Germline loops: CDR1 KGHSH, CDR2 LQKENI. CDR3 nucleotide sequence: TGTGCCAGCTCACCTTGGACAGAACACTACGAGCAGTACTTC. It is translated as CASSPWTEHYEQYF.

This chain links TRBV7-2 with TRBJ2-7; 8 nucleotides align to TRBD1. The CDR3 sequence is 17 residues long. Germline lookup yields CDR1 SGHTA and CDR2 FQGNSA. V shed 5 bases, J shed 1 base, and the junction held 13 bases outside the gene matches. In DNA, the CDR3 is TGTGCCAGCAGCCGCGGGGCAGGGGGCACTTGGTCCTACGAGCAGTACTTC. It translates to CASSRGAGGTWSYEQYF. Combining the CDR3 with reference TRBV7-2 and TRBJ2-7 gives the whole variable domain GAGVSQSPSNKVTEKGKDVELRCDPISGHTALYWYRQSLGQGLEFLIYFQGNSAPDKSGLPSDRFSAERTGGSVSTLTIQRTQQEDSAVYLCASSRGAGGTWSYEQYFGPGTRLTVT.

The chain has TRBV30 and TRBJ1-5; D may be TRBD1 (6 bases). Trimming left V 2 bases short and J 0 bases short, with 14 bases between. Germline V gives CDR1 GTSNPN, CDR2 SVGIG (reference sequence). The CDR3 is made up of 16 amino acids. This chain's CDR3 is CAWSPQGYYSNQPQHF. CDR3 nucleotides: TGTGCCTGGAGTCCACAGGGTTATTATAGCAATCAGCCCCAGCATTTT.

This chain joins TRBV2 and TRBJ1-5, with TRBD1 matching over 9 bases. Germline CDR1 SNHLY, CDR2 FYNNEI. V gave up 6 bases and J gave up 2 bases; unmatched junction bases: 8. The CDR3 is 16 amino acids. The CDR3 spells CASRPHRGPGNQPQHF. CDR3 DNA sequence: TGTGCCAGCAGACCTCACAGGGGGCCGGGCAATCAGCCCCAGCATTTT. Looking up the rest from reference TRBV2 and TRBJ1-5 gives the full variable domain: EPEVTQTPSHQVTQMGQEVILRCVPISNHLYFYWYRQILGQKVEFLVSFYNNEISEKSEIFDDQFSVERPDGSNFTLKIRSTKLEDSAMYFCASRPHRGPGNQPQHFGDGTRLSIL.

The V gene is TRBV5-4, the J gene TRBJ2-7, with TRBD1 identical over 9 bases. The CDR3 is made up of 14 amino acids. V lost 2 bases and J lost 4; bases outside the gene matches: 4. Germline lookup yields CDR1 SGHNT and CDR2 YYREEE (reference sequence). The CDR3 sequence is CASSFRTGVYEQYF. Written as DNA, the CDR3 is TGTGCCAGCAGCTTCAGGACAGGGGTTTACGAGCAGTACTTC.

This rearrangement joins TRBV6-1 to TRBJ2-1; 12 bases match TRBD2. The germline V gene has CDR1 MNHNS and CDR2 SASEGT. The CDR3 is 14 residues long. J was trimmed by 9 bases and V by 7 bases; bases with no gene match: 7. The CDR3 loop is CASTRTSGNSEQFF. Written as DNA, the CDR3 is TGTGCCAGCACAAGGACTAGCGGGAATAGTGAGCAGTTCTTC.

This chain uses TRBV7-2 with TRBJ1-2; D is undetermined. V was shortened by 1 base and J by 4 bases, with 4 bases between the two germline ends. The germline CDR1 and CDR2 sequences are SGHTA and FQGNSA. This CDR3 comprises 12 residues. DNA for the CDR3: TGTGCCAGCAGCTTAGTCAGCTATGGCTACACCTTC. Translated: CASSLVSYGYTF.